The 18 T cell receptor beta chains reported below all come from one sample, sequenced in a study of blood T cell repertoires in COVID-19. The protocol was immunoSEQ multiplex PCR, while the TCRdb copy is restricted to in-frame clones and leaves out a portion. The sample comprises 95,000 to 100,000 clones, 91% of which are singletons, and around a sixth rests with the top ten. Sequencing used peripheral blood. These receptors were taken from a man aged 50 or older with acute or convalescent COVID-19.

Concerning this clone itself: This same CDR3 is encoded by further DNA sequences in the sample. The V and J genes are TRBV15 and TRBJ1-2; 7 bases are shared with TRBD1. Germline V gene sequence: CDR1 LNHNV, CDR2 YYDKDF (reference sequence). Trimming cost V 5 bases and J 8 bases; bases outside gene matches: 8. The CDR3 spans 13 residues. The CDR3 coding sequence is TGTGCCACCAGCGGCAGGGGGAATTACGGCTACACCTTC. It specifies CATSGRGNYGYTF.

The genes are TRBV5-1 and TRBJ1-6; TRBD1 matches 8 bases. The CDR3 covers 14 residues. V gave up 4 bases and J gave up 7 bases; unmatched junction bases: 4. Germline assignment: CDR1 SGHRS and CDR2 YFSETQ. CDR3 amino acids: CASSPDRGNSPLHF. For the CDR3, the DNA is TGCGCCAGCAGCCCAGACAGGGGAAATTCACCCCTCCACTTT. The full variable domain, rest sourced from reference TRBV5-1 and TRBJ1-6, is KAGVTQTPRYLIKTRGQQVTLSCSPISGHRSVSWYQQTPGQGLQFLFEYFSETQRNKGNFPGRFSGRQFSNSRSEMNVSTLELGDSALYLCASSPDRGNSPLHFGNGTRLTVT.

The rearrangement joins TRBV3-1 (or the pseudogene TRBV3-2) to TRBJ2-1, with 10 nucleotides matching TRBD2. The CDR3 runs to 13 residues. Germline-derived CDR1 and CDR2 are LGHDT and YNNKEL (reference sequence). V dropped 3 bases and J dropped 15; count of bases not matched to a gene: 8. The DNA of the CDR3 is TGTGCCAGCAGCCACCGGGGGACTAGCGCGATGTTCTTC. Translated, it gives CASSHRGTSAMFF.

The CDR3 spells CASSLGLRNTEAFF. The CDR3, as DNA: TGCGCCAGCAGCTTGGGTCTGAGGAACACTGAAGCTTTCTTT. This chain joins TRBV5-1 and TRBJ1-1, with D hard to call. With 0 bases removed from V and 1 base from J, the gap between germline ends came to 7 bases. Germline V gene sequence: CDR1 SGHRS, CDR2 YFSETQ. The CDR3 totals 14 residues.

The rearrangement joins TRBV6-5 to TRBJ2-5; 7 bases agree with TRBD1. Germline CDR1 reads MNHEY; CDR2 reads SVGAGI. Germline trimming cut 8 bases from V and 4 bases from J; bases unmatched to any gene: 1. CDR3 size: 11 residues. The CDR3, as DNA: TGTGCCAGCGGACAGGTAGAGACCCAGTACTTC. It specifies CASGQVETQYF.

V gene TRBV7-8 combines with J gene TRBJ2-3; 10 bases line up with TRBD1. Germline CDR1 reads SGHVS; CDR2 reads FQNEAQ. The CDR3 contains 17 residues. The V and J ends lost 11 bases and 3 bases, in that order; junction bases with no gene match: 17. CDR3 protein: CASRVPLGQGSTDTQYF. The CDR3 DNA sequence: TGTGCCTCCCGGGTTCCCCTGGGACAGGGGTCGACAGATACGCAGTATTTT.

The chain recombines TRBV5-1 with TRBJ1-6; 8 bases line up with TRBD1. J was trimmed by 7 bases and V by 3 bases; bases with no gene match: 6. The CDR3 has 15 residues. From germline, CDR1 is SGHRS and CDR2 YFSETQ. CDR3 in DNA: TGCGCCAGCAGCTCGCAGGGGGCGCAGAATTCACCCCTCCACTTT. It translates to CASSSQGAQNSPLHF.

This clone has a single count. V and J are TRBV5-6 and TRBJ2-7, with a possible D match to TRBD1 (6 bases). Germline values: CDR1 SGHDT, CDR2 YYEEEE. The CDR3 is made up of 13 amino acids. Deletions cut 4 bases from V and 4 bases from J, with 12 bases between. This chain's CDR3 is CASSEYRAYEQYF. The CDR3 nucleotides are TGTGCCAGCAGCGAGTACAGGGCATACGAGCAGTACTTC.

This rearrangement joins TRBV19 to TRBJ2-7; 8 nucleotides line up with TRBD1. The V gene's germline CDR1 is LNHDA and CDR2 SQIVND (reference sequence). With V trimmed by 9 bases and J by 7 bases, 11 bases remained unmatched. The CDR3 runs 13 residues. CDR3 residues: CASGQGEGLEQYF. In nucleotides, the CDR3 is TGTGCCAGCGGACAGGGCGAGGGTTTGGAGCAGTACTTC.

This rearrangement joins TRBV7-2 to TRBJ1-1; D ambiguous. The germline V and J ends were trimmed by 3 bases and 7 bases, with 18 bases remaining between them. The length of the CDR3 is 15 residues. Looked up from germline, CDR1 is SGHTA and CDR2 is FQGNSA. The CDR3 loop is CASSLNVASTSEAFF. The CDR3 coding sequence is TGTGCCAGCAGCTTGAATGTTGCTTCTACGAGTGAAGCTTTCTTT. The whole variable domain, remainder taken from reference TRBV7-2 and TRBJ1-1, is GAGVSQSPSNKVTEKGKDVELRCDPISGHTALYWYRQSLGQGLEFLIYFQGNSAPDKSGLPSDRFSAERTGGSVSTLTIQRTQQEDSAVYLCASSLNVASTSEAFFGQGTRLTVV.

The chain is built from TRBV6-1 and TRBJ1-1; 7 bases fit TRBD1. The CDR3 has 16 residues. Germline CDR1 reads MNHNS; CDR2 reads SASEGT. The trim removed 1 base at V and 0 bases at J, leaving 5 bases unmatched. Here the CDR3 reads CASSEGRTGLNTEAFF. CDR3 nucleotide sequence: TGTGCCAGCAGTGAAGGAAGGACAGGCTTGAACACTGAAGCTTTCTTT.

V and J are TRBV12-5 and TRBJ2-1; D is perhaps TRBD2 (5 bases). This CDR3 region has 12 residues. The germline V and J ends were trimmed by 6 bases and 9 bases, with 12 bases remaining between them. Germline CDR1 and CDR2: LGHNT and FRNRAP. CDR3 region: CASGPGLGEQFF. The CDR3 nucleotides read TGTGCTAGTGGCCCCGGACTCGGTGAGCAGTTCTTC.

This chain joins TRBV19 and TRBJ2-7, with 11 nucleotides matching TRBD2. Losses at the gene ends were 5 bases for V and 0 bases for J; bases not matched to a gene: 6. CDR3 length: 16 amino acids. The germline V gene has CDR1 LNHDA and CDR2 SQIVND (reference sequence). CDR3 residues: CASSPTTSGGSYEQYF. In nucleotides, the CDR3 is TGTGCCAGTAGTCCCACAACTAGCGGGGGCTCCTACGAGCAGTACTTC.

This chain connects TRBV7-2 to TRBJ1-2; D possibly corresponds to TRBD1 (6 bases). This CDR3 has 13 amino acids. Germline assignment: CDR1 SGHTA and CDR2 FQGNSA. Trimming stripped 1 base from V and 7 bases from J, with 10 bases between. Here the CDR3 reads CASSLESRGGYTF. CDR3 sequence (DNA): TGTGCCAGCAGCTTAGAATCCAGGGGTGGCTACACCTTC.

The CDR3 here is CASSPPSPIMQYF. CDR3 sequence (DNA): TGTGCCAGCTCACCACCGTCCCCAATCATGCAGTATTTT. V is TRBV18 and J is TRBJ2-3; D call uncertain. Germline V gene lookup returns CDR1 KGHSH and CDR2 LQKENI. CDR3 size: 13 residues. Trimming stripped 0 bases from V and 11 bases from J, with 12 bases between.

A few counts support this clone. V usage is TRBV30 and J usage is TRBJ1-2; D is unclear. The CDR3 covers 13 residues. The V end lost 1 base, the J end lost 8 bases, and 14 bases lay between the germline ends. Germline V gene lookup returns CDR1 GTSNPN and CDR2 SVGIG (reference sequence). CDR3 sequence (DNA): TGTGCCTGGAGTGCCCTGCCGGGGAACGGCTACACCTTC. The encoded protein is CAWSALPGNGYTF. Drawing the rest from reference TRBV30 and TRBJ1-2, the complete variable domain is SQTIHQWPATLVQPVGSPLSLECTVEGTSNPNLYWYRQAAGRGLQLLFYSVGIGQISSEVPQNLSASRPQDRQFILSSKKLLLSDSGFYLCAWSALPGNGYTFGSGTRLTVV.

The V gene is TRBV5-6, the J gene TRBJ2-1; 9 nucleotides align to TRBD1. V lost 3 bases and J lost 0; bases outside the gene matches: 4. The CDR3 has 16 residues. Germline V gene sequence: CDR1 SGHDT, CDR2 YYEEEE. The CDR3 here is CASSWGQGDSYNEQFF. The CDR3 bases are TGTGCCAGCAGCTGGGGACAGGGCGACTCCTACAATGAGCAGTTCTTC. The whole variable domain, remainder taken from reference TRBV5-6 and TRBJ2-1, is DAGVTQSPTHLIKTRGQQVTLRCSPKSGHDTVSWYQQALGQGPQFIFQYYEEEERQRGNFPDRFSGHQFPNYSSELNVNALLLGDSALYLCASSWGQGDSYNEQFFGPGTRLTVL.

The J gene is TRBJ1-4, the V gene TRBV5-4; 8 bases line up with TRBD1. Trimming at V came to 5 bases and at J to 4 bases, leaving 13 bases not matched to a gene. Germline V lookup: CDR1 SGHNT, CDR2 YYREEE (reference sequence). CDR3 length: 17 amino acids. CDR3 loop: CASSPGGRGQDNEKLFF. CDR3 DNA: TGTGCCAGCAGTCCGGGTGGCAGGGGGCAGGATAATGAAAAACTGTTTTTT. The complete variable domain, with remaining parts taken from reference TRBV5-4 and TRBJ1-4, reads ETGVTQSPTHLIKTRGQQVTLRCSSQSGHNTVSWYQQALGQGPQFIFQYYREEENGRGNFPPRFSGLQFPNYSSELNVNALELDDSALYLCASSPGGRGQDNEKLFFGSGTQLSVL.